This TCR beta chain came from a study of OX40 agonist ivuxolimab in advanced cancers. About the investigation overall: Ivuxolimab was a fully human IgG2 agonistic monoclonal antibody targeting the costimulatory receptor OX40 (CD134). In the dose-escalation cohort, around four fifths of patients were male, and the mean age was around 60 years, with a range of about 20 to 90. The monotherapy dose-escalation portion (N ≈ 50 patients) of the phase I ivuxolimab trial is reported in the paper. Of the 50 or so patients in dose escalation, about 20 had hepatocellular carcinoma, about 15 had melanoma, 9 had renal cell carcinoma and 9 had head and neck cancer. Partial responses occurred in three dose-escalation patients: two with cutaneous melanoma and one with hepatocellular carcinoma. Patients were allowed to have had prior anti-PD-1, anti-PD-L1 or anti-CTLA-4 therapy, and around 43% of the dose-escalation patients had been treated with checkpoint inhibitors. Peripheral TCRbeta sequencing was intended to test whether TCR sequence diversity was altered and clonal T-cell expansion was caused by ivuxolimab. Intravenous ivuxolimab was administered to patients every 2 weeks at six dose levels: 0.01, 0.1, 0.3, 1.5, 3 and 10 mg/kg.

Details on this clone: Its binding antigen is unknown. The record has no base qualities; no much larger clone is one base away.

The trial excluded patients who had a history of autoimmune disease or who were on systemic immunosuppression. Peripheral blood for TCR sequencing was drawn from every dose cohort at baseline, at cycle 4 day 1 and at cycle 7 day 1. The samples were drawn from a first-in-human, open-label, multicenter phase I dose-escalation trial of ivuxolimab. Adults with locally advanced or metastatic head and neck squamous cell, hepatocellular, melanoma or renal cell carcinoma were enrolled in the trial. Before TCR sequencing, CD4+ T cells and CD8+ T cells from peripheral blood were sorted into separate populations. Spanning cysteine to phenylalanine, the CDR3 consists of 14 amino acids. The only DNA kept is the CDR3, 42 bases in frame from the first base. As encoded in the germline V gene, CDR1 is SGHDT while CDR2 is YYEEEE. For this chain, trimming is 4 bases at the V end and 6 bases at the J end, and the number of junction bases without a gene match is 10.

What the study reported, not specific to this receptor: Which antigens the clonally expanded peripheral T cells were specific for was not determined. On average, CD8+ T cells showed more expanded clones than CD4+ T cells after ivuxolimab. Low levels of normalized T-cell clonal expansion were also seen in some patients who did not respond. Clonal expansion of both CD4+ and CD8+ blood T cells was observed from baseline to week 6 at doses 0.1 to 3.0 mg/kg. In the 0.1-3.0 mg/kg groups, partial responders were among the patients with the lowest normalized peripheral clonal expansion, particularly in CD8+ T cells.

Genomic DNA was extracted from sorted cells for sequencing of the TCRbeta CDR3 region. TCRbeta CDR3 regions were sequenced using the immunoSEQ Assay. As stored in TCRdb, this immuneACCESS dataset retains in-frame rearrangements with V and J assigned. A fraction of the clones does not appear; measured against another copy, unresolved V genes explain less than half of the discrepancy, and the remainder lacks a known reason. The sample records nearly 95,000 clones, around 94% of which are singletons. Clones ranked in the top ten supply over 2.5% of the sample. The sample in question was CD4+ or CD8+ T cells sorted from blood, obtained in a trial of the OX40 agonist ivuxolimab. The sequence was collected from an adult with an advanced solid tumor such as melanoma, head and neck, liver or kidney cancer. The V and J genes are TRBV5-6 and TRBJ2-7, and 7 junctional nucleotides match TRBD2. The CDR3 sequence is CASSPTTSYREQYF. DNA sequence: TGTGCCAGCAGCCCGACGACTAGCTATCGCGAGCAGTACTTC.